This TCR beta chain was sequenced in a study of graft-versus-host responses after intestinal transplantation (dated by TCRdb to the early 2020s). At the level of the whole study: Multivisceral, liver-intestinal, or isolated intestinal transplants were received by the recipients. All recipients received anti-thymocyte globulin induction followed by maintenance tacrolimus and steroids for roughly three years. After intestinal transplantation, graft-versus-host and host-versus-graft alloreactive T cell clones in the graft, circulation and bone marrow were tracked using bulk TCR-beta CDR3 sequencing. To identify alloreactive clones, pre-transplant mixed lymphocyte reaction products were sequenced and then compared with unstimulated pre-transplant donor and recipient T cells. A cohort of more than 20 intestinal transplant recipients, including one retransplant, was enrolled, and 3 patients lacking pretransplant specimens were excluded. Donor T cell macrochimerism was defined as a peak of at least 4% donor T cells among recipient peripheral blood mononuclear cells. Samples from a few later patients were sequenced in-house on an Illumina MiSeq with MiXCR processing rather than by the commercial service.

The CDR3 holds 13 amino acids from the cysteine to the phenylalanine. Only the CDR3 portion is preserved as DNA: 39 bases, with reading frame beginning at the first base. From a lookup of the germline V gene (reference sequence), CDR1 and CDR2 are PRHDT and FYEKMQ. V and J are truncated by 1 base and 5 bases respectively, leaving an intervening sequence of 5 bases. What the authors observed across the whole study: Patients with donor T cell macrochimerism had high GvH to HvG T cell clonal ratios in their allografts. The conclusions were limited by the relatively low number and heterogeneity of the intestinal transplant patients. Early after transplant, peak levels of circulating GvH clones were found to be associated with declines in HvG clones. GvH clones were detected in recipient bone marrow, and some of these GvH clones were observed earlier in ileal mucosa or blood, consistent with an intestinal mucosal origin.

The library was generated by the immunoSEQ multiplex PCR assay. In most patients, genomic DNA was isolated using the Qiagen DNeasy Blood and Tissue Kit and sent frozen to Adaptive Biotechnologies for TCR sequencing. For most patients, genomic DNA was subjected to high-throughput TCR-beta CDR3 sequencing by Adaptive Biotechnologies. For the original study's pipeline: Adaptive's ImmunoSEQ software was the source of the TCR sequencing data for about 18 patients, while a few other patients were processed with MiXCR and VDJtools. CD4 versus CD8 sorting errors were corrected by removing sequences found in both subsets at a frequency ratio below 5:1. CDR3 nucleotide sequences shared between donor and recipient were removed because their origin could not be assigned. At least 2-fold expansion over unstimulated cells and a minimum CFSE-low frequency of 0.002% (template counts) or 0.001% (read counts) were required for clones to be classified as alloreactive. A clone was considered mappable if detected in the sequenced pre-transplant spleen, lymph node, or MLR CFSE-low populations of the donor or recipient. The cumulative frequency of alloreactive clones was calculated as a percentage of all sequences, weighted by copy number. The source is immuneACCESS, and TCRdb retained only in-frame sequences with V and J called. Part of the clones is not carried over; for the studies checked, unresolved V genes explain less than half of this, and the remainder is unexplained. V and J calls and clone size are copied from that table; D and trimming were computed from the DNA. The sample yields 130,000 or so clones; 85% to 95% were counted once. The ten top clones hold 0.16% of the sample.

A single count supports this clone. The antigen it binds to is not known. No much larger clonotype is one base removed from it; base qualities were not supplied. This specimen's time point label, interpreted: cells obtained before transplantation from donor or recipient. CD3+CD4+ and CD3+CD8+ populations were FACS-sorted from unstimulated pre-transplant donor and recipient cells taken from spleen or lymph nodes. The clonotype was recovered from a human donor who received an intestinal transplant. This specimen consisted of unstimulated CD4+ T cells sorted from spleen or lymph node cells, obtained before intestinal transplant. This chain is built from TRBV13 and TRBJ2-2; the D gene remains uncertain. The nucleotide sequence reads TGTGCCAGCAGCTTAGATAGGACCGGGGAGCTGTTTTTT. The translation is CASSLDRTGELFF.